The rows below give T cell receptor beta chains drawn from one sample of a study of blood T cell repertoires in COVID-19. Some clones are missing from TCRdb's copy, which holds only in-frame ones; the method was immunoSEQ multiplex PCR. Of about 150,000 clones listed, around nine tenths are singletons. The sequenced material came from peripheral blood. The receptors originated from a woman aged 70-85 years with acute or convalescent COVID-19. The conserved cysteine and the conserved F or W are not part of the CDR3 here. Each record gives: CDR3 length, V gene, CDR3 protein.

len: 13
v_gene: TRBV5-1
CDR3aa: ASSIGTGSYNEQF

len: 13
v_gene: TRBV12-5
CDR3aa: ASGLADSRNSPLH

len: 13
v_gene: TRBV5-1
CDR3aa: ASSAQGFSGNTIY

len: 13
v_gene: TRBV2
CDR3aa: ASNRGGATPGKQY

len: 13
v_gene: TRBV19
CDR3aa: ASSVDRGPTTEAF

len: 18
v_gene: TRBV11-2
CDR3aa: ASSLDRWYRVPTSGNTIY

len: 12
v_gene: TRBV11-2
CDR3aa: ASSSTGGKDEAF

len: 13
v_gene: TRBV18
CDR3aa: ASSPTGFVTDTQY

len: 13
v_gene: TRBV6-2/TRBV6-3
CDR3aa: ASSRGLWSDSPLH

len: 13
v_gene: TRBV6-1
CDR3aa: ASSESLAGGVTQY

len: 15
v_gene: TRBV3-1/TRBV3-2
CDR3aa: ASSQDVGAPVTDTQY

len: 14
v_gene: TRBV19
CDR3aa: ASTSGTGSGANVLT